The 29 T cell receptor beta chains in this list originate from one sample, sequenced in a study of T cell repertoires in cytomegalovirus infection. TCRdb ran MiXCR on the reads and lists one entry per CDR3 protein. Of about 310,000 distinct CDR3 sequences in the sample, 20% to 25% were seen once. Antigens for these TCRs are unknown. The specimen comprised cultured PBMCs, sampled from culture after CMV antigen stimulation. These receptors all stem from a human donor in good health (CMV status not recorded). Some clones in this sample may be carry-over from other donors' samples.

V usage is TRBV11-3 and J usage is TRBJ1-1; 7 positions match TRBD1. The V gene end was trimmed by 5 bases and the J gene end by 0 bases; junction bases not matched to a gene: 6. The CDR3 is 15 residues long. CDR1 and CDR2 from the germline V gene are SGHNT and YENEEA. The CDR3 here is CASSERGQMNTEAFF. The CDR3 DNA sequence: TGTGCCAGCAGCGAACGGGGACAGATGAACACTGAAGCTTTCTTT. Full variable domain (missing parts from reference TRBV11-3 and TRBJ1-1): EAGVVQSPRYKIIEKKQPVAFWCNPISGHNTLYWYLQNLGQGPELLIRYENEEAVDDSQLPKDRFSAERLKGVDSTLKIQPAELGDSAVYLCASSERGQMNTEAFFGQGTRLTVV.

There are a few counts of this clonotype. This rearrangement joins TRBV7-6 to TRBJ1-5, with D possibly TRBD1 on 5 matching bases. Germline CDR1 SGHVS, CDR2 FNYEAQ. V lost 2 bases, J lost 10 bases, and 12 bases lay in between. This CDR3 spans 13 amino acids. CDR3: CASSLSVGRPQHF. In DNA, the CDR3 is TGTGCCAGCAGCTTATCGGTGGGGCGTCCCCAGCATTTT. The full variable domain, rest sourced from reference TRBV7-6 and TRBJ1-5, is GAGVSQSPRYKVTKRGQDVALRCDPISGHVSLYWYRQALGQGPEFLTYFNYEAQQDKSGLPNDRFSAERPEGSISTLTIQRTEQRDSAMYRCASSLSVGRPQHFGDGTRLSIL.

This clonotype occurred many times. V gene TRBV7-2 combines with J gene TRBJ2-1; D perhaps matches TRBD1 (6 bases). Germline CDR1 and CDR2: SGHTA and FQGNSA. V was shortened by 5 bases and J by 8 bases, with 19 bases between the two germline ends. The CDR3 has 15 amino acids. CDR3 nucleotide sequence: TGTGCCAGCAGCCCCAGGGGCGTTGGTTGGGATGAGCAGTTCTTC. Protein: CASSPRGVGWDEQFF.

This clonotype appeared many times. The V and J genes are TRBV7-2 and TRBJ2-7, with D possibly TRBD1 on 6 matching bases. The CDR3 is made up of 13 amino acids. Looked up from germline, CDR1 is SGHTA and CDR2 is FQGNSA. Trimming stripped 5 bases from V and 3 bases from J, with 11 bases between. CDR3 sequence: CASSRTAGYEQYF. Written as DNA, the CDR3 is TGTGCCAGCAGCCGGACAGCTGGCTACGAGCAGTACTTC. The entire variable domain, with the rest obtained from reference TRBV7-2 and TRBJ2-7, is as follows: GAGVSQSPSNKVTEKGKDVELRCDPISGHTALYWYRQSLGQGLEFLIYFQGNSAPDKSGLPSDRFSAERTGGSVSTLTIQRTQQEDSAVYLCASSRTAGYEQYFGPGTRLTVT.

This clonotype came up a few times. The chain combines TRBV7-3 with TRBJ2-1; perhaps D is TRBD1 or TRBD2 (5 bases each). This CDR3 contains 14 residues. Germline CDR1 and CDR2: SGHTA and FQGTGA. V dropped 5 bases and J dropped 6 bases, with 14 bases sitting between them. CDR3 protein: CASSPTGTINEQFF. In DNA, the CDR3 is TGTGCCAGCAGCCCGACCGGGACCATCAATGAGCAGTTCTTC.

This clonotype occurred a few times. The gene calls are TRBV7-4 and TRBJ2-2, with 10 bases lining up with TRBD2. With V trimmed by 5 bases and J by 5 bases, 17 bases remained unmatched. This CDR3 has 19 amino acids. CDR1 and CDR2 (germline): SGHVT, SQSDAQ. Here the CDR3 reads CASSKTGASSGRRTGELFF. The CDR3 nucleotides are TGTGCCAGCAGCAAGACAGGGGCCTCTAGCGGGAGACGTACCGGGGAGCTGTTTTTT.

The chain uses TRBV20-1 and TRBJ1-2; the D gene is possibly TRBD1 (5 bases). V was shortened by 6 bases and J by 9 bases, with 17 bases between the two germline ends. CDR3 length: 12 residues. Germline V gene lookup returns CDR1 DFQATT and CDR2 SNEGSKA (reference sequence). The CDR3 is CSAHDRLGRYTF. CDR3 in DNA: TGCAGTGCACATGATCGGCTGGGGCGCTACACCTTC.

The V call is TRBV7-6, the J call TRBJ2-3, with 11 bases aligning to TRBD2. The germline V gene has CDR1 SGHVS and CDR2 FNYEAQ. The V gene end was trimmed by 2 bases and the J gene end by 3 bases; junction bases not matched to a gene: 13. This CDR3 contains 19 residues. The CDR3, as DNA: TGTGCCAGCAGCTTAATAGTCCGACGGACTAGCGGGTCTACAGATACGCAGTATTTT. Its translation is CASSLIVRRTSGSTDTQYF.

The CDR3 loop reads CASSGEPFGSNEKLFF. The DNA of the CDR3 is TGTGCCAGCAGTGGTGAGCCTTTTGGGAGTAATGAAAAACTGTTTTTT. The rearrangement links TRBV2 to TRBJ1-4; D remains unclear. Germline V gene data show CDR1 as SNHLY and CDR2 as FYNNEI. Trimming left V 4 bases short and J 4 bases short, with 16 bases between. The CDR3 has 16 residues.

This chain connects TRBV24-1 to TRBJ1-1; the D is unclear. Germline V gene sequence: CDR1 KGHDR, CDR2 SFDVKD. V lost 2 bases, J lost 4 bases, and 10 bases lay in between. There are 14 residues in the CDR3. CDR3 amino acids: CATSDSGPRTEAFF. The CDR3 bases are TGTGCCACCAGTGATTCGGGTCCGCGCACTGAAGCTTTCTTT.

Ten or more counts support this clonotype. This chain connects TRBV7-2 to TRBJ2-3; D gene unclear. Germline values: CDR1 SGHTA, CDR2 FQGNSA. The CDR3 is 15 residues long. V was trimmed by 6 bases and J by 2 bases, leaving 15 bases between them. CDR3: CASSPGLRLTDTQYF. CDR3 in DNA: TGTGCCAGCAGTCCCGGGTTGAGGCTCACAGATACGCAGTATTTT.

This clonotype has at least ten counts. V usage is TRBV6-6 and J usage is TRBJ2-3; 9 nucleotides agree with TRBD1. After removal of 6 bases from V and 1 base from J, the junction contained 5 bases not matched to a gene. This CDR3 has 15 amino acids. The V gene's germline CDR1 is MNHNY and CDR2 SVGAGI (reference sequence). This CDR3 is CASRTRDRGTDTQYF. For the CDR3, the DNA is TGTGCCAGCAGAACCCGGGACAGGGGCACAGATACGCAGTATTTT.

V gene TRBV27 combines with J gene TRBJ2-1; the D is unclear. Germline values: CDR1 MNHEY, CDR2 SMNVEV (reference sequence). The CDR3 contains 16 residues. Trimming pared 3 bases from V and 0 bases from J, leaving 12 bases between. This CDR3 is CASSLSWMSSYNEQFF. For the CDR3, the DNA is TGTGCCAGCAGTTTGTCGTGGATGAGCTCCTACAATGAGCAGTTCTTC.

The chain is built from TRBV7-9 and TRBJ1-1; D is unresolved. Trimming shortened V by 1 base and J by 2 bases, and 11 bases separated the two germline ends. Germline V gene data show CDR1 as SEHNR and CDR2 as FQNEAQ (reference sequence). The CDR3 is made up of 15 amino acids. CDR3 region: CASSLGETLNTEAFF. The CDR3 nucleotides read TGTGCCAGCAGCTTAGGCGAAACATTAAACACTGAAGCTTTCTTT.

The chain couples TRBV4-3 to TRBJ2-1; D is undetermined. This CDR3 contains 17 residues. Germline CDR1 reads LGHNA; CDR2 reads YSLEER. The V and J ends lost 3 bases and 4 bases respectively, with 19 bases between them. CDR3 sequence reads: CASSQERSRLGYNEQFF. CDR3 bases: TGCGCCAGCAGCCAGGAAAGATCCCGTTTGGGTTACAATGAGCAGTTCTTC.

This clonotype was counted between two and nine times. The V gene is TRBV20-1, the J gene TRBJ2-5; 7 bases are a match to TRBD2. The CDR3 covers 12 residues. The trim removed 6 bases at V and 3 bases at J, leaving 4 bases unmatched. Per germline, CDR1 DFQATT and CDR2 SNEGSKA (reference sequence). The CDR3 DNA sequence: TGCAGTGCGGGGGGGAGGAAAGAGACCCAGTACTTC. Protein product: CSAGGRKETQYF.

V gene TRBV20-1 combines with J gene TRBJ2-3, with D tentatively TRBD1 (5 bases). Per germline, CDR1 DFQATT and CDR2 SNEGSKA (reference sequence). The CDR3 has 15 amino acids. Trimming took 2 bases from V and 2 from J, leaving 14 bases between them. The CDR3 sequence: CSARPGHGYTDTQYF. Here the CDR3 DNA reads TGCAGTGCTAGACCCGGACATGGGTACACAGATACGCAGTATTTT.

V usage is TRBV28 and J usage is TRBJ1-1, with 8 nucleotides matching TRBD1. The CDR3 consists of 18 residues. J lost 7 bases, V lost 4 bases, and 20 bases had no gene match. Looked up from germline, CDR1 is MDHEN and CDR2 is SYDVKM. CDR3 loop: CASSSRGRWIFQRGEAFF. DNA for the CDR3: TGTGCCAGCAGTTCCAGGGGGCGCTGGATATTTCAACGAGGTGAAGCTTTCTTT.

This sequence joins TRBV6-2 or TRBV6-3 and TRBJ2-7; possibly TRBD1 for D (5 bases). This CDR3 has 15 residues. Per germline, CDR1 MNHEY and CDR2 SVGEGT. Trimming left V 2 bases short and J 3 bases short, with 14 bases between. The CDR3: CASSYGEDTYYEQYF. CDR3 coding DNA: TGTGCCAGCAGTTACGGCGAGGACACTTACTACGAGCAGTACTTC.

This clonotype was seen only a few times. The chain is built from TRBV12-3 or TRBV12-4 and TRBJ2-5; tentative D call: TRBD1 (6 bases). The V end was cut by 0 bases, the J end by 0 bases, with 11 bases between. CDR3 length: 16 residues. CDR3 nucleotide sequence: TGTGCCAGCAGTTTAGCAGGCAGGGGATACCAAGAGACCCAGTACTTC. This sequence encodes CASSLAGRGYQETQYF.

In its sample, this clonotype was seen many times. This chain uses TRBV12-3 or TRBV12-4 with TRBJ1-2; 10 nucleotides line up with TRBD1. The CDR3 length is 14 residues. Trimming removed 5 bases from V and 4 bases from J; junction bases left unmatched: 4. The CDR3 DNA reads TGTGCCAGCAGTACCCGACAGGGGGCCTATGGCTACACCTTC. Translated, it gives CASSTRQGAYGYTF.

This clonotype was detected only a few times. In nucleotides, the CDR3 is TGTGCCAGCAGCGTAATCAGCGACAATGAGCAGTTCTTC. Translation: CASSVISDNEQFF. The chain links TRBV7-4 to TRBJ2-1; D remains ambiguous. The CDR3 runs 13 residues. The V end lost 5 bases, the J end lost 5 bases, and 10 bases lay between the germline ends. Germline loops: CDR1 SGHVT, CDR2 SQSDAQ. Looking up the rest from reference TRBV7-4 and TRBJ2-1 gives the full variable domain: GAGVSQSPRYKVAKRGRDVALRCDSISGHVTLYWYRQTLGQGSEVLTYSQSDAQRDKSGRPSGRFSAERPERSVSTLKIQRTEQGDSAVYLCASSVISDNEQFFGPGTRLTVL.

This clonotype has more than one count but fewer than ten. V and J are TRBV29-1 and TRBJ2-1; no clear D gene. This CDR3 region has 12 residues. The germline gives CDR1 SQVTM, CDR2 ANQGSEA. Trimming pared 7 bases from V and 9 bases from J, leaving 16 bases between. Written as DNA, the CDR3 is TGCAGCGCTGCAGGTCTCTCTATTGAGCAGTTCTTC. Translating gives CSAAGLSIEQFF.

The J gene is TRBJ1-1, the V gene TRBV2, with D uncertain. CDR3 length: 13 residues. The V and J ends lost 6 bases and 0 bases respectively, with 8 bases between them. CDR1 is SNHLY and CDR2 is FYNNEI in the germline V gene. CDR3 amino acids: CASRSDMNTEAFF. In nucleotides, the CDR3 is TGTGCCAGCAGGTCAGACATGAACACTGAAGCTTTCTTT.

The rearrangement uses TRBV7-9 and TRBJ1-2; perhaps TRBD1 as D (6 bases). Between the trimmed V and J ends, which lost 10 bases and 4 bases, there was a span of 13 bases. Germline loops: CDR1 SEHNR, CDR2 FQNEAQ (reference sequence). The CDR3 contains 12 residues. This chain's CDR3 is CATPQGRYGYTF. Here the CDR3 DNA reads TGTGCCACTCCACAGGGACGCTATGGCTACACCTTC.

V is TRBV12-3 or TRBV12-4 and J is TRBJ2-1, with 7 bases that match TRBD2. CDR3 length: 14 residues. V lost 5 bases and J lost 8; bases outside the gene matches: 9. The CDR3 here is CASSPGGSRHEQFF. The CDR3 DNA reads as TGTGCCAGCAGTCCGGGCGGGAGTCGTCATGAGCAGTTCTTC.

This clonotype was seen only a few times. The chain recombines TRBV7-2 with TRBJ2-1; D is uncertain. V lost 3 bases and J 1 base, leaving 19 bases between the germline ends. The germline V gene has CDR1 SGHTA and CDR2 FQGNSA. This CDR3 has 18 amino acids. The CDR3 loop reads CASSFQNDPAESYNEQFF. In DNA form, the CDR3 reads TGTGCCAGCAGCTTCCAAAATGATCCGGCCGAATCCTACAATGAGCAGTTCTTC.

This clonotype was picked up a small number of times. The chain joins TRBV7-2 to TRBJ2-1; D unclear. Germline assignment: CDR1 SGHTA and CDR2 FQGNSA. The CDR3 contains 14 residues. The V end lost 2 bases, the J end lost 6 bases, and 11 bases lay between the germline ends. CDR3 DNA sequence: TGTGCCAGCAGCTTATATGGTAGTCTCAATGAGCAGTTCTTC. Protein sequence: CASSLYGSLNEQFF.

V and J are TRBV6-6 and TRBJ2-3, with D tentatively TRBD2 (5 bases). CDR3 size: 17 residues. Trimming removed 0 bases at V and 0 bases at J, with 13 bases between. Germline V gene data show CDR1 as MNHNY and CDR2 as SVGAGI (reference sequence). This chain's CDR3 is CASSYSRSSTSTDTQYF. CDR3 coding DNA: TGTGCCAGCAGTTACTCGAGATCTAGCACTAGCACAGATACGCAGTATTTT.